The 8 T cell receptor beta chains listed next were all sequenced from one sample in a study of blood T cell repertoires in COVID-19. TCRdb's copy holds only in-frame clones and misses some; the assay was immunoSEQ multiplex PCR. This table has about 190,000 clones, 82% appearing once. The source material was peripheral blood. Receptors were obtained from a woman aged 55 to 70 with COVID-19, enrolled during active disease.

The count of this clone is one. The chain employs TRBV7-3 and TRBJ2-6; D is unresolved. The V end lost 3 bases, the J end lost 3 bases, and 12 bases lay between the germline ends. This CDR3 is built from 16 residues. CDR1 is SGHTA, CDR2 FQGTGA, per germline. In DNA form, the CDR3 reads TGTGCCAGCAGCTTCCCCTGGGCAGGTGGGGCCAACGTCCTGACTTTC. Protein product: CASSFPWAGGANVLTF.

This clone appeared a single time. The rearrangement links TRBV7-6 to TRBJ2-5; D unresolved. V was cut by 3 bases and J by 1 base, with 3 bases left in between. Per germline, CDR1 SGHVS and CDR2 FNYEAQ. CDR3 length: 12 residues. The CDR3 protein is CASSFLQETQYF. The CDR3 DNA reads TGTGCCAGCAGCTTCCTCCAAGAGACCCAGTACTTC. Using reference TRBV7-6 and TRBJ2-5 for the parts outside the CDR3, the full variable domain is GAGVSQSPRYKVTKRGQDVALRCDPISGHVSLYWYRQALGQGPEFLTYFNYEAQQDKSGLPNDRFSAERPEGSISTLTIQRTEQRDSAMYRCASSFLQETQYFGPGTRLLVL.

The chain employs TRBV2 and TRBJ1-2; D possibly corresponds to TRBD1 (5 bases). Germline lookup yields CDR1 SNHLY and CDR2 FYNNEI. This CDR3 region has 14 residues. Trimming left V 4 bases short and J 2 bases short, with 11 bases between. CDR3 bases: TGTGCCAGCAGTGGATGGACACAAAACTATGGCTACACCTTC. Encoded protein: CASSGWTQNYGYTF.

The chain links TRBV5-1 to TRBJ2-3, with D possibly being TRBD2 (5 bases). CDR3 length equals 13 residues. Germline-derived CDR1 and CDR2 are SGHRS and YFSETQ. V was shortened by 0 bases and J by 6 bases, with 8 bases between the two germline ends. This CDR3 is CASSLVGADTQYF. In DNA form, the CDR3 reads TGCGCCAGCAGCTTGGTGGGAGCGGATACGCAGTATTTT.

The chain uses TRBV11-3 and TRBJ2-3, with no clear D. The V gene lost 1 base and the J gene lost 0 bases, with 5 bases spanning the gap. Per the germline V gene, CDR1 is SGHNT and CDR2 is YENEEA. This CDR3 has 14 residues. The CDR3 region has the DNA TGTGCCAGCAGCTTAGGCTATAGCACAGATACGCAGTATTTT. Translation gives CASSLGYSTDTQYF.

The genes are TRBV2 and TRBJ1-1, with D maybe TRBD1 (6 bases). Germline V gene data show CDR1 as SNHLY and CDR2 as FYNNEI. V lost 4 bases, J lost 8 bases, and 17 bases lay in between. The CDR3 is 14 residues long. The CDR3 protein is CASSVGGPTVEAFF. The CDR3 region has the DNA TGTGCCAGCAGTGTAGGGGGTCCAACAGTGGAAGCTTTCTTT.

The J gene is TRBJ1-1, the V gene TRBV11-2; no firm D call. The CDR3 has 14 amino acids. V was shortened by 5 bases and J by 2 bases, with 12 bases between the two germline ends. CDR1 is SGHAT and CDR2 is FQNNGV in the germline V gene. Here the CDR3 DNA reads TGTGCCAGCAGCCGATTGGCAGGAAACACTGAAGCTTTCTTT. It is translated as CASSRLAGNTEAFF.

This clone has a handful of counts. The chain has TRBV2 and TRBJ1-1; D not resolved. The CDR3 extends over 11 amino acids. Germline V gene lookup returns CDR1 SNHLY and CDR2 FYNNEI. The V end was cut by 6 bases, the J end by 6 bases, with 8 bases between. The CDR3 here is CASRRDPEAFF. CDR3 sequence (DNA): TGTGCCAGCAGGAGGGATCCTGAAGCTTTCTTT.